The present TCR beta chain was sequenced within a study of OX40 agonist ivuxolimab in advanced cancers. Notes on the research overall: The costimulatory receptor OX40 (CD134) was targeted by ivuxolimab, a fully human IgG2 agonistic monoclonal antibody. Intravenous ivuxolimab was administered to patients every 2 weeks at six dose levels: 0.01, 0.1, 0.3, 1.5, 3 and 10 mg/kg. Of the roughly 52 dose-escalation patients, hepatocellular carcinoma was present in roughly 19, melanoma in approximately 15, renal cell carcinoma in 9 and head and neck cancer in 9. In the dose-escalation cohort, around four fifths of patients were male, and the mean age was approximately 60 years, with a range of roughly 23 to 85. Patients were allowed to have had prior anti-PD-1, anti-PD-L1 or anti-CTLA-4 therapy, and around 41% of the dose-escalation patients had previously received checkpoint inhibitors. Partial responses occurred in three dose-escalation patients: two with cutaneous melanoma and one with hepatocellular carcinoma. Peripheral TCRbeta sequencing was intended to test whether TCR sequence diversity was altered and clonal T-cell expansion was caused by ivuxolimab. The paper describes the monotherapy dose-escalation part (N = 52 patients) of the phase I trial of ivuxolimab. Summary of the overall study and its limitations: On average, CD8+ T cells showed more expanded clones than CD4+ T cells after ivuxolimab. The antigen specificity of the clonally expanded peripheral T cells was not determined. Low levels of normalized T-cell clonal expansion were also shown by some nonresponding patients. At doses of 0.1 to 3.0 mg/kg, clonal expansion of both CD4+ and CD8+ blood T cells was observed from baseline to week 6. In the 0.1-3.0 mg/kg groups, partial responders had among the lowest normalized peripheral clonal expansion, particularly in CD8+ T cells.

In regard to this clone: Its antigen is unknown. Qualities for individual bases were not recorded, and no much larger clone is one base off.

Genomic DNA was isolated from the sorted cells so that the TCRbeta CDR3 region could be sequenced. TCRbeta CDR3 regions were sequenced using the immunoSEQ Assay. What TCRdb holds here is the immuneACCESS table cut down to in-frame rearrangements. Part of the clones is not present; checked against another copy, under half of the missing clones reflect an unresolved V gene, and the others are unexplained. Recorded for this sample are tens of thousands of clones; about 77% of them occurred a single time. The ten largest clones take up roughly 23% of the sample. The trial excluded patients who had a history of autoimmune disease or who were on systemic immunosuppression. Peripheral blood for TCR sequencing was drawn from every dose cohort at baseline, at cycle 4 day 1 and at cycle 7 day 1. The samples were taken from a phase I, first-in-human, multicenter, open-label dose-escalation trial of ivuxolimab. The trial enrolled adults with locally advanced or metastatic head and neck squamous cell, hepatocellular, melanoma or renal cell carcinoma. Before TCR sequencing, CD4+ and CD8+ T cells were separately sorted from peripheral blood.

CDR1 is given as SEHNR and CDR2 as FQNEAQ, both from the germline V gene (reference sequence). Relative to germline, V is 10 bases shorter and J is 4 bases shorter, with 14 bases between their ends. The CDR3 measures 12 amino acids from cysteine to phenylalanine. The sequence is cut down to CDR3 DNA, 36 bases in frame from base 1. The chain was built from TRBV7-9 and TRBJ2-7; a tentative D match to TRBD2 spans 7 bases. Sequencing was performed on CD4+ or CD8+ T cells sorted from blood, taken in a trial of the OX40 agonist ivuxolimab. The source of this sequence is an adult with an advanced solid tumor such as melanoma, head and neck, liver or kidney cancer. CDR3 reads: CAIQGREYEQYF. The DNA sequence follows: TGTGCCATCCAGGGGAGGGAATACGAGCAGTACTTC.